This entry lists 17 T cell receptor beta chains sequenced from one sample in a study of cytomegalovirus exposure and HLA in healthy donors. PCR amplification relied on 60 Vbeta primers (plus 13 Jbeta primers). Assay used: immunoSEQ multiplex PCR; TCRdb lists only in-frame clones, some missing. Here the sample spans about 69,000 clones, just under 70% being singletons. Input material: PBMCs. The origin of the receptors is a woman between 25 and 40 years old in good health and CMV-seronegative.

The chain links TRBV4-3 to TRBJ1-6; TRBD1 agrees at 7 bases. The CDR3 is 16 residues long. J gave up 6 bases and V 0 bases, and 5 bases lay outside the gene matches. Germline-derived CDR1 and CDR2 are LGHNA and YSLEER. The CDR3 reads CASSQDPTGTNSPLHF. The CDR3 DNA is TGCGCCAGCAGCCAAGACCCGACAGGGACTAATTCACCCCTCCACTTT.

This clone turned up a few times. This chain links TRBV19 with TRBJ1-6, with D possibly being TRBD1 (6 bases). Germline loops: CDR1 LNHDA, CDR2 SQIVND (reference sequence). The CDR3 totals 14 residues. Deletions cut 10 bases from V and 9 bases from J, with 19 bases between. CDR3 coding DNA: TGTGCCACCACGACAGGAATGGATTCTTCACCCCTCCACTTT. Protein: CATTTGMDSSPLHF.

V usage is TRBV30 and J usage is TRBJ1-4, with a possible D match to TRBD1 (6 bases). The CDR3 contains 18 residues. CDR1 and CDR2 from the germline V gene are GTSNPN and SVGIG (reference sequence). The V gene lost 4 bases and the J gene lost 0 bases, with 21 bases spanning the gap. CDR3 sequence reads: CAWKRGAITVTTNEKLFF. DNA of the CDR3: TGTGCCTGGAAGCGGGGGGCTATAACAGTCACAACTAATGAAAAACTGTTTTTT.

The chain carries TRBV7-3 and TRBJ1-6; a possible D gene is TRBD1 (5 bases). Germline V CDR1 and CDR2: SGHTA, FQGTGA. Trimming removed 7 bases from V and 3 bases from J, with 13 bases in between. The length of the CDR3 is 15 residues. The CDR3 coding sequence is TGTGCCAGCAAACCAAGCAGGGACTATAATTCACCCCTCCACTTT. Its translation: CASKPSRDYNSPLHF.

J is TRBJ2-7 and V is TRBV28; D gene unclear. V lost 5 bases to trimming and J lost 2 bases, with 10 bases between them. Per germline, CDR1 MDHEN and CDR2 SYDVKM. The CDR3 consists of 13 residues. The CDR3: CASSKAIAYEQYF. The CDR3 DNA follows: TGTGCCAGCAGTAAAGCGATCGCCTACGAGCAGTACTTC.

This clone was recorded once. J is TRBJ1-1 and V is TRBV19, with no clear D. The V end was cut by 5 bases, the J end by 8 bases, with 18 bases between. Per germline, CDR1 LNHDA and CDR2 SQIVND (reference sequence). CDR3 length: 14 residues. The CDR3 protein is CASSPTRDAWEAFF. CDR3 nucleotide sequence: TGTGCCAGTAGTCCGACCCGGGATGCCTGGGAAGCTTTCTTT. The variable domain in full, with the rest retrieved from reference TRBV19 and TRBJ1-1, is DGGITQSPKYLFRKEGQNVTLSCEQNLNHDAMYWYRQDPGQGLRLIYYSQIVNDFQKGDIAEGYSVSREKKESFPLTVTSAQKNPTAFYLCASSPTRDAWEAFFGQGTRLTVV.

As for this clone: An end of the junction differs from the germline gene, which may be a read error. This chain uses TRBV11-2 with TRBJ2-1; tentatively, D is TRBD1 (5 bases). The CDR3 runs 14 residues. In germline, CDR1 is SGHAT, CDR2 FQNNGV. In DNA, the CDR3 is TGTGCCAGCAGCTTACCCAGGGTCTACGATGAGCAGTTCTTC. Its protein is CASSLPRVYDEQFF.

The chain is built from TRBV18 and TRBJ1-1, with a tentative D call TRBD1 (6 bases). Deletions cut 2 bases from V and 7 bases from J, with 14 bases between. The CDR3 totals 14 residues. Germline lookup yields CDR1 KGHSH and CDR2 LQKENI. This CDR3 reads CASSPTNGGGEAFF. The CDR3 region has the DNA TGTGCCAGCTCACCAACTAATGGGGGCGGTGAAGCTTTCTTT.

The chain joins TRBV6-1 to TRBJ2-5; TRBD1 aligns across 10 bases. The end of the DNA fits TRBJ2-7 better, so the J call may be wrong. This CDR3 spans 15 amino acids. The germline V gene encodes CDR1 MNHNS and CDR2 SASEGT. The CDR3 DNA reads as TGTGCCAGCAGGGTCGGGACAGGGGCCACCTACGAGCAGTACTTC. Translated: CASRVGTGATYEQYF.

The chain carries TRBV7-3 and TRBJ2-2; no reliable D call. The CDR3 runs 17 residues. Germline-derived CDR1 and CDR2 are SGHTA and FQGTGA. Trimming took off 5 bases at V and 0 bases at J, with 16 bases between the two ends. The CDR3 bases are TGTGCCAGCAGCCCAAGGATAAGCGCCGCGAACACCGGGGAGCTGTTTTTT. Amino acids: CASSPRISAANTGELFF.

There are a few counts of this clone. Other DNA sequences in this specimen translate into the identical CDR3. The J gene is TRBJ2-3, the V gene TRBV29-1; D call uncertain. V dropped 4 bases and J dropped 2 bases, with 10 bases sitting between them. The length of the CDR3 is 13 residues. CDR1 and CDR2 from the germline V gene are SQVTM and ANQGSEA. The CDR3 bases are TGCAGCGTTGTACGAGCATCCACAGATACGCAGTATTTT. This sequence encodes CSVVRASTDTQYF.

This chain connects TRBV7-9 to TRBJ2-1, with D perhaps matching TRBD2 (5 bases). The V gene lost 5 bases and the J gene lost 4 bases, with 15 bases spanning the gap. Germline CDR1 and CDR2: SEHNR and FQNEAQ (reference sequence). This CDR3 has 15 residues. DNA for the CDR3: TGTGCCAGCAGCCACACGCTCCGGGGTTACAATGAGCAGTTCTTC. Protein product: CASSHTLRGYNEQFF.

The chain links TRBV4-1 to TRBJ1-1, with D unresolved. The CDR3 consists of 15 residues. V shed 1 base and J shed 5 bases, with 14 bases lying between them. Per germline, CDR1 MGHRA and CDR2 YSYEKL. The CDR3 here is CASSQGYRAGTEAFF. The CDR3 nucleotides read TGCGCCAGCAGCCAAGGTTACCGAGCCGGGACTGAAGCTTTCTTT.

The chain employs TRBV19 and TRBJ1-5; possible D gene TRBD1, 5 bases. The CDR3 covers 15 residues. The V end was cut by 3 bases, the J end by 6 bases, with 15 bases between. From germline, CDR1 is LNHDA and CDR2 SQIVND (reference sequence). The CDR3 DNA follows: TGTGCCAGTAGTATGCCTCGGGGGGTTGGTCAGCCCCAGCATTTT. This sequence encodes CASSMPRGVGQPQHF.

The chain recombines TRBV6-5 with TRBJ2-1; 7 nucleotides align to TRBD1. The J segment lost 5 bases and the V segment lost 1 base, leaving 5 bases of the junction unmatched. CDR1 and CDR2 (germline): MNHEY, SVGAGI. CDR3 length equals 15 residues. The CDR3: CASSYYGTANNEQFF. CDR3 in DNA: TGTGCCAGCAGTTACTATGGGACAGCCAACAATGAGCAGTTCTTC.

V and J are TRBV2 and TRBJ2-7; 7 bases map to TRBD2. Germline V gene sequence: CDR1 SNHLY, CDR2 FYNNEI. CDR3 length: 13 residues. V dropped 4 bases and J dropped 7; count of bases not matched to a gene: 7. In nucleotides, the CDR3 is TGTGCCAGCAGTGGTTCTCCCGGGGGGGAGCAGTACTTC. It specifies CASSGSPGGEQYF.

The J gene is TRBJ1-2, the V gene TRBV7-2, with TRBD1 matching 7 bases. The ends lost 5 bases at V and 8 bases at J; junction bases unmatched: 8. The CDR3 runs to 13 residues. CDR1 and CDR2 from the germline V gene are SGHTA and FQGNSA. The CDR3 spells CASSVDRDQGYTF. CDR3 nucleotides: TGTGCCAGCAGCGTCGACAGGGATCAGGGCTACACCTTC.